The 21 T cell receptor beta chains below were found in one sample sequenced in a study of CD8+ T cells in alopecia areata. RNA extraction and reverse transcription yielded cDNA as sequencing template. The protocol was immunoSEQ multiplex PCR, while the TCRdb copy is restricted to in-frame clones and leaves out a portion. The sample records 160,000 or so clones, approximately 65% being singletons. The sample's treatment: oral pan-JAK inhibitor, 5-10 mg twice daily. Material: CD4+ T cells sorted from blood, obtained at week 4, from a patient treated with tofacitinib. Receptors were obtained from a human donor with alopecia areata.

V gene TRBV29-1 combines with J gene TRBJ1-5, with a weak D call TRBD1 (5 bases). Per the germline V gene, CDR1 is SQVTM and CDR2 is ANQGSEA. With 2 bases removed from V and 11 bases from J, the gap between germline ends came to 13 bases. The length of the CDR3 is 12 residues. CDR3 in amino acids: CSVETAGQSQHF. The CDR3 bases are TGCAGCGTTGAAACTGCGGGGCAGTCCCAGCATTTT.

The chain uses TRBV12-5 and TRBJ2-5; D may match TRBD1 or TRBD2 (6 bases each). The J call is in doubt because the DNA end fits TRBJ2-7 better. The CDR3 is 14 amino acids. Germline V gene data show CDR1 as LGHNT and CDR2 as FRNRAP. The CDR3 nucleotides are TGTGCTAGTGGCCAAGGCGGGACACTATACGAGCAGTACTTC. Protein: CASGQGGTLYEQYF.

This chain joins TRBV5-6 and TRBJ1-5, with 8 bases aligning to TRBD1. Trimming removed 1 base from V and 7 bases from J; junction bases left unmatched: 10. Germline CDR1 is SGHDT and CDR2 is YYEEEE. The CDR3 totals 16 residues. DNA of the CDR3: TGTGCCAGCAGCTTGTTCGGGTTACAGGGGGACCAGCCCCAGCATTTT. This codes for CASSLFGLQGDQPQHF. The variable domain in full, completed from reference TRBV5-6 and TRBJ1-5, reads DAGVTQSPTHLIKTRGQQVTLRCSPKSGHDTVSWYQQALGQGPQFIFQYYEEEERQRGNFPDRFSGHQFPNYSSELNVNALLLGDSALYLCASSLFGLQGDQPQHFGDGTRLSIL.

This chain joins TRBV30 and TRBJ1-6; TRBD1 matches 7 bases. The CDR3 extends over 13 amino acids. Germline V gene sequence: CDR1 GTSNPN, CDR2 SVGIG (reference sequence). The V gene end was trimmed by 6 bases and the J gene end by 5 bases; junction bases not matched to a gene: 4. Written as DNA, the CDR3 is TGTGCCTGTCGGGACAGAGATAATTCACCCCTCCACTTT. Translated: CACRDRDNSPLHF. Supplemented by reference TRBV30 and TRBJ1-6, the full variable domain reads SQTIHQWPATLVQPVGSPLSLECTVEGTSNPNLYWYRQAAGRGLQLLFYSVGIGQISSEVPQNLSASRPQDRQFILSSKKLLLSDSGFYLCACRDRDNSPLHFGNGTRLTVT.

The CDR3 reads CASTPSGATYNEQFF. DNA for the CDR3: TGTGCCAGCACTCCTAGCGGGGCTACCTACAATGAGCAGTTCTTC. V and J are TRBV2 and TRBJ2-1, with 9 bases matching TRBD2. Germline CDR1 reads SNHLY; CDR2 reads FYNNEI. V trimming: 7 bases; J trimming: 2 bases; junction bases outside the gene matches: 6. This CDR3 contains 15 residues.

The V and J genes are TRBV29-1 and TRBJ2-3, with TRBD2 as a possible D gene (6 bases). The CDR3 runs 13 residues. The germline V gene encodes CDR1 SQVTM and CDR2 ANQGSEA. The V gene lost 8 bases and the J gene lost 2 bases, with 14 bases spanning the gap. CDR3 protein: CSSRRGSTDTQYF. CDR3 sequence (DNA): TGCAGCTCCCGGAGGGGATCCACAGATACGCAGTATTTT.

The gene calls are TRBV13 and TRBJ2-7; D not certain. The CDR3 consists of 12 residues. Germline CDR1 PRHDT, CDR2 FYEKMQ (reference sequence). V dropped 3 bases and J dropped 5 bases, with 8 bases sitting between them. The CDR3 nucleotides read TGTGCCAGCAGCTTCTATCCTAACGAGCAGTACTTC. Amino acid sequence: CASSFYPNEQYF.

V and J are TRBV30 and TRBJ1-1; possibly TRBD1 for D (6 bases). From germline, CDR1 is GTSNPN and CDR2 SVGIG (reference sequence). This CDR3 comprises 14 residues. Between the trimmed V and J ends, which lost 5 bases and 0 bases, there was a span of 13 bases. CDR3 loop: CAWGDIDLNTEAFF. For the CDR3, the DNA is TGTGCCTGGGGGGACATCGATTTGAACACTGAAGCTTTCTTT.

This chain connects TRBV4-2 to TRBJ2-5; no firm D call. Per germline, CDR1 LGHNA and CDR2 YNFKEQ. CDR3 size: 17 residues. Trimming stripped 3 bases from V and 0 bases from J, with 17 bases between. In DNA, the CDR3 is TGTGCCAGCAGCCAGCCCCTTGCGGACGGGTACCAAGAGACCCAGTACTTC. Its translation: CASSQPLADGYQETQYF.

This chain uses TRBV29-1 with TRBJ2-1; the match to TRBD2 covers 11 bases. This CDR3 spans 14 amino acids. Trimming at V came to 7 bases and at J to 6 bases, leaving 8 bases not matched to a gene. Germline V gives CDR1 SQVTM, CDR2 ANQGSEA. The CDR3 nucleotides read TGCAGCGAGAAACTAGCGGGGGCCCTCAATGAGCAGTTCTTC. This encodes CSEKLAGALNEQFF.

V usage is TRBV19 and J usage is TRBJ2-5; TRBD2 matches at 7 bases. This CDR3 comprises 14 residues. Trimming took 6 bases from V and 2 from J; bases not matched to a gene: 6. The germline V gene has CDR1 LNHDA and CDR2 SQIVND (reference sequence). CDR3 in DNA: TGTGCCAGTAGGGTCGTCGGGGGGCAAGAGACCCAGTACTTC. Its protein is CASRVVGGQETQYF.

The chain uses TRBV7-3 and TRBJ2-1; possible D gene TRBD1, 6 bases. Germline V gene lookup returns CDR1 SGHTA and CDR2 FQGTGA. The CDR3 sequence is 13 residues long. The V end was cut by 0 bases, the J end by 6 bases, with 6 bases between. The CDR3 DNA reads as TGTGCCAGCAGCTTAACACAGGGCAATGAGCAGTTCTTC. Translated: CASSLTQGNEQFF.

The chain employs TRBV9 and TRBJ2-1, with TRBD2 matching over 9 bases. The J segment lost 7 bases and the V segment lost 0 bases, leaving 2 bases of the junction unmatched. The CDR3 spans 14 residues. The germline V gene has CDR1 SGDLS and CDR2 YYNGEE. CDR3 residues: CASSVAAGGNEQFF. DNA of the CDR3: TGTGCCAGCAGCGTAGCGGCGGGGGGGAATGAGCAGTTCTTC. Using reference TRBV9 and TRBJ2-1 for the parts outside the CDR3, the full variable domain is DSGVTQTPKHLITATGQRVTLRCSPRSGDLSVYWYQQSLDQGLQFLIQYYNGEERAKGNILERFSAQQFPDLHSELNLSSLELGDSALYFCASSVAAGGNEQFFGPGTRLTVL.

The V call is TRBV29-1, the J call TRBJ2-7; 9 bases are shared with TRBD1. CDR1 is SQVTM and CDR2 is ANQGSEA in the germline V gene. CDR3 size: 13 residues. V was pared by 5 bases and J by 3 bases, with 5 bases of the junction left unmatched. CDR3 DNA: TGCAGCGTTAAGGGACAGGGCTTCTACGAGCAGTACTTC. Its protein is CSVKGQGFYEQYF.

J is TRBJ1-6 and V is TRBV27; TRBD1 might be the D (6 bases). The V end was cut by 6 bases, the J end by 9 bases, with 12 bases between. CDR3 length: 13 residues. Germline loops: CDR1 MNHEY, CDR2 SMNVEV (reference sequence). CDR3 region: CASSPGQPSPLHF. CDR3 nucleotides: TGTGCCAGCAGCCCCGGACAGCCTTCACCCCTCCACTTT.

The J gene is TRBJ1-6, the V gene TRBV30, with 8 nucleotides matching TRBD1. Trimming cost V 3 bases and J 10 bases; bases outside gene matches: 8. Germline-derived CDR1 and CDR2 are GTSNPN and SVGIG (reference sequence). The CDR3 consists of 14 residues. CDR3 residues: CAWRRGTGGSPLHF. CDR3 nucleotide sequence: TGTGCCTGGAGAAGGGGGACAGGAGGATCACCCCTCCACTTT.

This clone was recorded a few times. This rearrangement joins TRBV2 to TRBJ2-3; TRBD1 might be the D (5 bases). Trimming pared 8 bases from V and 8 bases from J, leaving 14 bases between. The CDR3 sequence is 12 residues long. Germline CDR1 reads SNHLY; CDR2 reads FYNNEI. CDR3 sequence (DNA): TGTGCCAGCTCGATTGGGGCGTCTACGCAGTATTTT. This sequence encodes CASSIGASTQYF.

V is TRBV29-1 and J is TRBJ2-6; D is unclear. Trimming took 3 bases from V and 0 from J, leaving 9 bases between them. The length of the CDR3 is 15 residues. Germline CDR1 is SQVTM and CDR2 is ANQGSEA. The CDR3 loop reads CSVEDVNSGANVLTF. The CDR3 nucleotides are TGCAGCGTTGAGGATGTCAACTCTGGGGCCAACGTCCTGACTTTC.

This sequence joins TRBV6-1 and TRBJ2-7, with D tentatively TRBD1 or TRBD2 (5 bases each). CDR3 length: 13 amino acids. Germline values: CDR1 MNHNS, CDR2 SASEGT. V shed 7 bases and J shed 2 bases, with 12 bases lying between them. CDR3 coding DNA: TGTGCCAGCACCGGGACCCAAACCTACGAGCAGTACTTC. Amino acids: CASTGTQTYEQYF.

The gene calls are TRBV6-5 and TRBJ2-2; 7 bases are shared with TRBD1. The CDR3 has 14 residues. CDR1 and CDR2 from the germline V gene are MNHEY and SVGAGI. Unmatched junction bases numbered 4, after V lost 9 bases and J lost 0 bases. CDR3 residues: CASHQGANTGELFF. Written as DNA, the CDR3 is TGTGCCAGTCATCAGGGGGCGAACACCGGGGAGCTGTTTTTT.

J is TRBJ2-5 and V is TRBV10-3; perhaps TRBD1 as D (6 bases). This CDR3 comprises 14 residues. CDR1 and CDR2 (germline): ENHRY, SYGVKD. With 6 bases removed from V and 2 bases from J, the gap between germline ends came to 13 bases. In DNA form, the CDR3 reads TGTGCCATCAGCCAGGGGCTCTCGCAAGAGACCCAGTACTTC. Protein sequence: CAISQGLSQETQYF.